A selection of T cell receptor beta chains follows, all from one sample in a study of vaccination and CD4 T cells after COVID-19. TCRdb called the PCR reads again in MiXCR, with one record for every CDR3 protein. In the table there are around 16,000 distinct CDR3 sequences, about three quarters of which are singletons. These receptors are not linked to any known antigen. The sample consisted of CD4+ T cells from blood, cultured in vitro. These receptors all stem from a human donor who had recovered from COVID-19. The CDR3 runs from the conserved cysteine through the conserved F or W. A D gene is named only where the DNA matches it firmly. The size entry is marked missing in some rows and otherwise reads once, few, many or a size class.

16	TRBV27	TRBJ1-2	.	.	CASSSRWGGENYGYTF	TGTGCCAGCAGTTCAAGATGGGGGGGGGAGAACTATGGCTACACCTTC
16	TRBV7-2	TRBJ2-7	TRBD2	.	CASSLTPGLAGDEQYF	TGTGCCAGCAGCTTAACCCCGGGACTAGCGGGAGACGAGCAGTACTTC
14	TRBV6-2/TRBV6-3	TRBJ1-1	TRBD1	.	CASSMTGGNTEAFF	TGTGCCAGCAGCATGACAGGGGGTAACACTGAAGCTTTCTTT
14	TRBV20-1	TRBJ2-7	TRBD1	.	CSAAPGQATYEQYF	TGCAGTGCTGCACCGGGACAGGCCACCTACGAGCAGTACTTC
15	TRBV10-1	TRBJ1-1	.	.	CASPHWGDMNTEAFF	TGCGCCAGCCCGCATTGGGGGGACATGAACACTGAAGCTTTCTTT
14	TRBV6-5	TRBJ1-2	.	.	CASSYGQGYDGYTF	TGTGCCAGCAGTTACGGTCAGGGGTACGATGGCTACACCTTC
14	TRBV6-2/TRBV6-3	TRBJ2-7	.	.	CASSPHSGSYEQYF	TGTGCCAGCAGTCCACACTCAGGGTCCTACGAGCAGTACTTC
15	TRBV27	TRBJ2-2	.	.	CASSTRTWNTGELFF	TGTGCCAGCAGTACCCGGACGTGGAACACCGGGGAGCTGTTTTTT
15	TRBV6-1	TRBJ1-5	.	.	CVSSEGRRVNQPQHF	TGTGTCAGCAGTGAAGGTAGAAGGGTCAATCAGCCCCAGCATTTT
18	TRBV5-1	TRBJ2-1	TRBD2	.	CASGDGLAGGPSYNEQFF	TGCGCCAGCGGCGATGGACTAGCGGGAGGACCCTCCTACAATGAGCAGTTCTTC
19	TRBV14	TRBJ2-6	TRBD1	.	CASSQGGQGVTSGANVLTF	TGTGCCAGCAGCCAAGGAGGACAGGGCGTCACCTCTGGGGCCAACGTCCTGACTTTC
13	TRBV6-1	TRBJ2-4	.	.	CASRDRAKNIQYF	TGTGCCAGCAGGGACCGAGCCAAAAACATTCAGTACTTC
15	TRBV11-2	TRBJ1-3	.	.	CASSPGTRSGNTIYF	TGTGCCAGCAGCCCAGGGACTCGTTCCGGAAACACCATATATTTT
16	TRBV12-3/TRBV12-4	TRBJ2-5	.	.	CASRPGGTGYQETQYF	TGTGCCAGCAGGCCGGGGGGGACAGGATACCAAGAGACCCAGTACTTC
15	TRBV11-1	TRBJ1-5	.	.	CASSFRGLGNQPQHF	TGTGCCAGCAGCTTCAGGGGATTGGGCAATCAGCCCCAGCATTTT
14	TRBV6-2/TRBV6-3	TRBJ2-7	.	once	CASSYSIGAAGQYF	TGTGCCAGCAGTTACTCGATCGGGGCAGCCGGGCAGTACTTC
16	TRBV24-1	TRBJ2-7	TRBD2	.	CATSDTGTSGSYEQYF	TGTGCCACCAGTGATACCGGGACTAGCGGATCCTACGAGCAGTACTTC
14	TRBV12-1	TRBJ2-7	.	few	CASSKQDWTYEQYF	TGTGCCAGCAGCAAACAGGACTGGACCTACGAGCAGTACTTC
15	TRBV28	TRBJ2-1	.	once	CASSQGQSRNNEQFF	TGTGCCAGCAGCCAGGGACAATCACGAAACAATGAGCAGTTCTTC
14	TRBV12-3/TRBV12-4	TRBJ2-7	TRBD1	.	CASSFRQGPYEQYF	TGTGCCAGCAGTTTTCGACAGGGTCCCTACGAGCAGTACTTC
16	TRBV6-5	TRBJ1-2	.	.	CASSYELERSRYGYTF	TGTGCCAGCAGTTACGAGCTGGAAAGGTCGCGCTATGGCTACACCTTC
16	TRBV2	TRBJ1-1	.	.	CASSSQGYGMNTEAFF	TGTGCCAGCAGTTCCCAGGGATATGGAATGAACACTGAAGCTTTCTTT
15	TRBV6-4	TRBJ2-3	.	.	CASSDSGAGTDTQYF	TGTGCCAGCAGTGACTCAGGAGCGGGCACAGATACGCAGTATTTT
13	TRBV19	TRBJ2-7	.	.	CASSSDGTYEQYF	TGTGCCAGTAGTTCGGATGGGACCTACGAGCAGTACTTC
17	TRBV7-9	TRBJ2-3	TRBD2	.	CASSLGLAGATADTQYF	TGTGCCAGCAGCTTAGGACTAGCGGGAGCGACCGCAGATACGCAGTATTTT
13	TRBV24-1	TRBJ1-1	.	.	CATEATGGTEAFF	TGTGCCACCGAAGCAACCGGGGGCACTGAAGCTTTCTTT
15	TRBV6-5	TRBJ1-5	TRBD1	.	CASSYWTGADQPQHF	TGTGCCAGCAGTTACTGGACAGGGGCGGATCAGCCCCAGCATTTT
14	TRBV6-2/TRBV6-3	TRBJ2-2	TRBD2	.	CASTREIETGELFF	TGTGCCAGCACGCGGGAGATCGAAACCGGGGAGCTGTTTTTT
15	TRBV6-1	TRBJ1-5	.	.	CASSETFQGGQPQHF	TGTGCCAGCAGTGAAACCTTCCAGGGAGGCCAGCCCCAGCATTTT
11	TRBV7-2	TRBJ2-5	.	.	CASSLAETQYF	TGTGCCAGCAGCTTAGCAGAGACCCAGTACTTC
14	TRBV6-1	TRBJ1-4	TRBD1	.	CASSAGQLNEKLFF	TGTGCCAGCAGCGCGGGACAGCTTAATGAAAAACTGTTTTTT
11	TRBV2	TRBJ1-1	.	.	CASSRQWEAFF	TGTGCCAGCAGTCGACAGTGGGAAGCTTTCTTT
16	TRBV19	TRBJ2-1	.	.	CASSIRSGNRNNEQFF	TGTGCCAGTAGTATAAGGTCCGGGAACCGAAACAATGAGCAGTTCTTC
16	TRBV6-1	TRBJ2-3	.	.	CASSPRVEGRTDTQYF	TGTGCCAGCAGTCCCCGGGTAGAGGGGAGGACAGATACGCAGTATTTT
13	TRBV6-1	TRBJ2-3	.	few	CASSLEAPDTQYF	TGTGCCAGCAGCCTCGAGGCGCCCGATACGCAGTATTTT
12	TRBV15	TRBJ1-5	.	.	CATSRASQPQHF	TGTGCCACCAGCAGAGCGAGTCAGCCCCAGCATTTT
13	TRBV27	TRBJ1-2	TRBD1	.	CASGDRVHYGYTF	TGTGCCAGCGGGGACAGGGTTCACTATGGCTACACCTTC
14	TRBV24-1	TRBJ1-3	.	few	CATTEDSSGNTIYF	TGTGCCACCACCGAGGACAGCTCTGGAAACACCATATATTTT
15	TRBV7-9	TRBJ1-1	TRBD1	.	CASSLNGQGNTEAFF	TGTGCCAGCAGCTTAAATGGACAGGGAAACACTGAAGCTTTCTTT
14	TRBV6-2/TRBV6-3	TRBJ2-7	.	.	CASRRGGSTYEQYF	TGTGCCAGCAGGAGGGGTGGGTCTACCTACGAGCAGTACTTC
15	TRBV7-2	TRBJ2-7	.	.	CASSSGLLQSYEQYF	TGTGCCAGCAGCTCGGGACTTCTCCAATCCTACGAGCAGTACTTC
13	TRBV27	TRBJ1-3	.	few	CASSSYSGNTIYF	TGTGCCAGCAGTAGCTACTCTGGAAACACCATATATTTT
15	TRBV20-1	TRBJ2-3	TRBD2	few	CSASSAGGPGDTQYF	TGCAGTGCTAGTAGTGCGGGAGGGCCAGGAGATACGCAGTATTTT
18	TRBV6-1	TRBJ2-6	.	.	CASSLDPGTGSGANVLTF	TGTGCCAGCAGCCTTGATCCGGGAACGGGCTCTGGGGCCAACGTCCTGACTTTC
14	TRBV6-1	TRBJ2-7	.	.	CASSTRDTYYEQYF	TGTGCCAGCAGTACCCGGGACACCTACTACGAGCAGTACTTC
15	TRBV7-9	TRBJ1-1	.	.	CASSPWAELNTEAFF	TGTGCCAGCAGCCCGTGGGCAGAATTGAACACTGAAGCTTTCTTT
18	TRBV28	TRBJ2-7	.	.	CASSQYQIRTAVSYEQYF	TGTGCCAGCAGCCAATACCAAATCAGGACAGCGGTCTCCTACGAGCAGTACTTC
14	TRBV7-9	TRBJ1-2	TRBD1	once	CASSPGQQNYGYTF	TGTGCCAGCAGCCCGGGACAGCAGAACTATGGCTACACCTTC
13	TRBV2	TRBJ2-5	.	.	CASSAQAGETQYF	TGTGCCAGCAGTGCACAGGCGGGAGAGACCCAGTACTTC